This TCR beta chain comes out of a study of cytomegalovirus exposure and HLA in healthy donors. CDR3 size: 13 residues. Germline-derived CDR1 and CDR2 are SGHTA and FQGTGA. Trimming removed 1 base from V and 4 bases from J, with 7 bases in between. As to this clone: Antigen unknown.

PCR used 60 Vbeta primers and 13 Jbeta primers. Profiled with immunoSEQ multiplex PCR; TCRdb holds only in-frame clones, not every one. This listing includes over 100,000 clones. The study's findings and limits: In vitro experiments confirmed that three CMV-associated chains were specific for CMV antigens. With further analysis later on, most CMV-associated TCR beta chains appeared HLA-restricted. What was likely a sequencing artifact was a cluster of highly shared sequence variants.

The chain combines TRBV7-3 with TRBJ1-1; D is unclear. The TCR originated in a man in his late teens or twenties in good health and CMV-seronegative. Sequenced sample: PBMCs. Written as DNA, the CDR3 is TGTGCCAGCAGCTTAAGAGGGCCCACTGAAGCTTTCTTT. Residues: CASSLRGPTEAFF. The variable domain in full, completed from reference TRBV7-3 and TRBJ1-1, reads GAGVSQTPSNKVTEKGKYVELRCDPISGHTALYWYRQSLGQGPEFLIYFQGTGAADDSGLPNDRFFAVRPEGSVSTLKIQRTERGDSAVYLCASSLRGPTEAFFGQGTRLTVV.